The following is a T cell receptor (beta chain) sequence with its context. The sample originates from a study of blood T cell repertoires in COVID-19. Germline-derived CDR1 and CDR2 are SGHVS and FQNEAQ. V shed 5 bases and J 8 bases; nucleotides not matched to a gene: 8. The CDR3 runs 13 residues. Original data processing: Amplification of reference gene primers was used by the study to estimate nucleated cell counts. Assay: immunoSEQ multiplex PCR; the TCRdb copy retains only in-frame clones and omits some. V, J and clone size are taken as reported in that table, and D and trimming were inferred from the DNA itself. The sample shows roughly 100,000 clones, around 88% of them seen only once.

V and J are TRBV7-8 and TRBJ1-2; 7 positions agree with TRBD1. The sample was peripheral blood. The source of this sequence is a woman aged 65 to 85 with acute or convalescent COVID-19. The DNA of the CDR3 is TGTGCCAGCAGCCCAAGGACAGGCTTCGGCTACACCTTC. This codes for CASSPRTGFGYTF.